The T cell receptor beta chain under discussion was sequenced for a study of identifying expanded T cells in peripheral blood. As for this clone: The antigen remains unidentified.

The V end lost 6 bases, the J end lost 6 bases, and 17 bases lay between the germline ends. Germline CDR1 MNHNY, CDR2 SVGAGI (reference sequence). The CDR3 has 14 residues. TCRdb's copy holds only in-frame clones and misses some; the assay was immunoSEQ multiplex PCR. The sample has around 81,000 clones; around 84% are singletons. The study's findings and limits: Over approximately two and four weeks, about 15 and 19 clones changed, versus around 1.2 between replicates. Across healthy donors, higher total template counts meant significantly greater approximately 2-week count variance.

Sequenced sample: blood. The clonotype was recovered from a person aged 18-70 years in good health. V is TRBV6-6 and J is TRBJ2-5; TRBD1 might be the D (6 bases). The CDR3 DNA reads as TGTGCCAGCAGGTTACAGGGCCTTTTGCAGACCCAGTACTTC. Translating gives CASRLQGLLQTQYF.